This T cell receptor beta chain was sequenced in a study of blood T cell repertoires in COVID-19 (dated by TCRdb to about 2020). At the level of the whole study: Samples covering the acute and convalescent phases of COVID-19 were provided by collaborators in the United States, Italy and Spain. Deeply sampled blood TCRbeta repertoires from subjects exposed to, actively infected with, or recovered from COVID-19 were included in the dataset. Where HLA class I and class II types were available, the types were taken from metadata supplied by the sample provider, not from assay-based typing. The repertoires were released in a freely available public database intended as a resource for research on the immune response to SARS-CoV-2. The sample metadata nearly always contained a de-identified subject ID, COVID-19 status, age in years and sex. Samples were obtained from the ongoing ImmuneRACE study (first 160 participants) and from about 1,300 subjects provided by 6 global collaborators. The material from the prospective study consisted of cDNA or gDNA derived from T cells, B-cell-depleted T cells, or PBMCs.

TCRbeta CDR3 regions were amplified from genomic DNA by means of the immunoSEQ Assay, a bias-controlled multiplex PCR. The authors' pipeline ran thus. Within the assay, amplification of reference gene primers was used to estimate how many nucleated cells each sample contained. To quantify the absolute abundance of each unique TCRbeta CDR3 rearrangement, sequence reads were collapsed and filtered. Productive Simpson clonality was computed per sample as the square root of Simpson's diversity index over productive rearrangements. This immuneACCESS table, as held by TCRdb, lists in-frame sequences with V and J called but not all clones. Of the missing ones, under half trace to an unresolved V gene in checked studies; the others have no known cause. V and J calls and clone size are as listed in that table; D and trimming were resolved from the DNA. The sample table records some 260,000 clones; around 89% of these occur just once. Of the sample, roughly 9% falls within the top ten clones.

Summary of the overall study and its limitations: How much clinical and demographic metadata was included differed by source and by participant, and the metadata was provided uncurated.

Germline trimming: 6 bases from V, 2 bases from J; junction bases outside gene matches: 6. Taken from the germline V gene, the CDR1 and CDR2 loops are MDHEN and SYDVKM. Counted from cysteine to phenylalanine, this CDR3 has 15 amino acids. Of all the DNA, just the CDR3 is kept, 45 bases in frame from base 1. Participants in the prospective study were aged about 18 to 90 years, lived in some 24 United States geographic areas, and enrolled through a virtual design. In the prospective study, cohorts were assigned on the basis of participant-reported clinical history obtained from a screening survey and a study questionnaire. For ImmuneRACE Cohort 3, a participant was defined as recovered based on two consecutive negative NP/OP PCR tests, clearance by a healthcare professional, or resolution of symptoms. Each participant in the prospective study had whole blood, serum and a nasopharyngeal or oropharyngeal swab collected by mobile phlebotomists. Participants in the prospective study had the option to provide additional blood draws and questionnaires over an approximately 2-month period. Prospective study blood samples were shipped either frozen or at room temperature before DNA extraction.

As concerns this clone: The clone's antigen remains unknown. No base quality values were provided; no much bigger clone lies one nucleotide off.

The rearranged segments are TRBV28 and TRBJ2-3; a stretch of 9 junction bases matches TRBD2. Sequencing was done on a sample of PBMCs or T cells enriched from blood (not recorded which). This TCR came from a man aged 40-55 years who had recovered from COVID-19. The sequence in DNA is TGTGCCAGCAGGAAACTAGCGGGCCTCACAGATACGCAGTATTTT. This yields the protein CASRKLAGLTDTQYF. With all but the CDR3 taken from the reference TRBV28 and TRBJ2-3 genes, the full variable domain is: DVKVTQSSRYLVKRTGEKVFLECVQDMDHENMFWYRQDPGLGLRLIYFSYDVKMKEKGDIPEGYSVSREKKERFSLILESASTNQTSMYLCASRKLAGLTDTQYFGPGTRLTVL.